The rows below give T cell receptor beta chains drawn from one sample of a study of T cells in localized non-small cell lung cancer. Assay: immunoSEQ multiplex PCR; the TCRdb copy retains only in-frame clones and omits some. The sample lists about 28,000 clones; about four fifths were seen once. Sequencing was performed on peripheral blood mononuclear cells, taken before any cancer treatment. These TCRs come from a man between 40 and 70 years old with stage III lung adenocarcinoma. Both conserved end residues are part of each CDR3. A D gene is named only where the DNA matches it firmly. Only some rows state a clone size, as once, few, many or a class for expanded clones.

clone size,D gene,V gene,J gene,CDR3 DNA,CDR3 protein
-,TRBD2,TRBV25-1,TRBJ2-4,TGTGCCAGCAGTGGGGGCGCGGGGGTGCTAGCCAAAAACATTCAGTACTTC,CASSGGAGVLAKNIQYF
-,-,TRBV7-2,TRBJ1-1,TGTGCCTCTGGGGCGGCCCGCTACAACACTGAAGCTTTCTTT,CASGAARYNTEAFF
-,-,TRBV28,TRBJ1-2,TGTGCCAGCAGCGGGTGGGTCCAAAACTATGGCTACACCTTC,CASSGWVQNYGYTF
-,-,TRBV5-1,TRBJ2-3,TGCGCCAGCGCAGCAGGGGTCAGGGCCACAGATACGCAGTATTTT,CASAAGVRATDTQYF
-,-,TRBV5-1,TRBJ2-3,TGCGCCAGCAGCCGGGACTCCCGTAGCACAGATACGCAGTATTTT,CASSRDSRSTDTQYF
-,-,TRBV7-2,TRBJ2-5,TGTGCCAGCAGCTTAATGATTGGGGGAGAGACCCAGTACTTC,CASSLMIGGETQYF
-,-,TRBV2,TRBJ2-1,TGTGCCAGCAAGCTAGGACTCTACAATGAGCAGTTCTTC,CASKLGLYNEQFF
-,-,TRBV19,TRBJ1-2,TGTGCCAGCGACTCGGGGGTGGCAGGTTACTATGGCTACACCTTC,CASDSGVAGYYGYTF
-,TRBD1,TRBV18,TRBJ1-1,TGTGCCAGCTCCGGGACAGCGAACACTGAAGCTTTCTTT,CASSGTANTEAFF
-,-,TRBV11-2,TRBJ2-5,TGTGCCAGCAGCTTAGGGGAAGAGACCCAGTACTTC,CASSLGEETQYF
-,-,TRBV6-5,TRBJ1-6,TGTGCCAGCAGTTACGGACCGAATTCACCCCTCCACTTT,CASSYGPNSPLHF
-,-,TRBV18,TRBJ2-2,TGTGCCAGCTCACCCTCGGGGACCGGGGAGCTGTTTTTT,CASSPSGTGELFF
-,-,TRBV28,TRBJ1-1,TGTGCCAGCCAGGGACGTCGGAACACTGAAGCTTTCTTT,CASQGRRNTEAFF
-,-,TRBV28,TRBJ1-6,TGTGCCAGTGGCCCGGTTGCTTATTCACCCCTCCACTTT,CASGPVAYSPLHF
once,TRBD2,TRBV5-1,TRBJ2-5,TGCGCCAGCAGCGGCCTTAGCGGGGGGCTTGAGACCCAGTACTTC,CASSGLSGGLETQYF
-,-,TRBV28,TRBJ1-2,TGTGCCAGCAGTTTGAACCCCGGTACAGGAACCTATGGCTACACCTTC,CASSLNPGTGTYGYTF
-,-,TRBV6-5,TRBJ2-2,TGTGCCAGCAGCCTTGGAGCGAACACCGGGGAGCTGTTTTTT,CASSLGANTGELFF
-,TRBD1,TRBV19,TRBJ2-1,TGTGCCAGTAGTATGGGACAGGGCGCCGGGGGGGAGCAGTTCTTC,CASSMGQGAGGEQFF
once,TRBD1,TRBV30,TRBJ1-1,TGTGCCTGGAGACCTAGACAGGGTTTGAGGTGGAACACTGAAGCTTTCTTT,CAWRPRQGLRWNTEAFF
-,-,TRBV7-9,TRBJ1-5,TGTGCCAGCAGCTTAGGTAGTCAGCCCCAGCATTTT,CASSLGSQPQHF
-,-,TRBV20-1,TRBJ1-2,TGCAGTGCTAGAGATCTTGGAGGCTACACCTTC,CSARDLGGYTF
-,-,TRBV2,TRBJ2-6,TGTGCCAGCAGTCGGACCCCACGGACCGGGGCCAACGTCCTGACTTTC,CASSRTPRTGANVLTF
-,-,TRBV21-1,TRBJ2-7,TGTGCCAGCAGCATCAGGACCGGGACTACACACTACGAGCAGTACTTC,CASSIRTGTTHYEQYF
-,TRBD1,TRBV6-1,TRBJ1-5,TGTGCCAGCAGTGAAGGAGGGGGCGTGGGGCAGCCCCAGCATTTT,CASSEGGGVGQPQHF
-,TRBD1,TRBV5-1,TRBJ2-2,TGCGCCAGCAGTCTTTCCAACAGGGGGAAGACGAACACCGGGGAGCTGTTTTTT,CASSLSNRGKTNTGELFF
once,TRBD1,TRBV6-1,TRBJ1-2,TGTGCCAGCAGCGCTGAGGGACAGCTTGGCTACACCTTC,CASSAEGQLGYTF
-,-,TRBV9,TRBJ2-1,TGTGCCAGCAGCTTCCGGGACAACTCCTACAATGAGCAGTTCTTC,CASSFRDNSYNEQFF
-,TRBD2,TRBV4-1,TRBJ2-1,TGCGCCAGCAGCCAAGATCCCAGCGGGAATTTACCCATTGAGCAGTTCTTC,CASSQDPSGNLPIEQFF
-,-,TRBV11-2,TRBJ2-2,TGTGCCAGCAGCTTAGTGGCCGGGGCGGTCGGGGAGCTGTTTTTT,CASSLVAGAVGELFF
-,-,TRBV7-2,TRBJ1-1,TGTGCCAGCAGCTTATCGGCTGAAGCTTTCTTT,CASSLSAEAFF
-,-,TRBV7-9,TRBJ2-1,TGTGCCAGCAGCTTTAACGGGCCTCTGGACGGGGAGCAGTTCTTC,CASSFNGPLDGEQFF
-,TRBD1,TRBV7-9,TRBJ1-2,TGTGCCAGCAGCCGGACAGGAAACTATGGCTACACCTTC,CASSRTGNYGYTF
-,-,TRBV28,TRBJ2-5,TGTGCCAGCAGTTTTCTCGGGGGATATCAAGAGACCCAGTACTTC,CASSFLGGYQETQYF
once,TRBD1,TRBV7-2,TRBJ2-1,TGTGCCAGCAGCTTGGGGGACAGTCTTGAGCAGTTCTTC,CASSLGDSLEQFF
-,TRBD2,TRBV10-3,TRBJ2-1,TGTGCCATCAGTGAGTCTACTAGCGGGAGTCTCTACAATGAGCAGTTCTTC,CAISESTSGSLYNEQFF
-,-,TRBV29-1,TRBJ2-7,TGCAGCGCCCTACATACCTCCGAGCAGTACTTC,CSALHTSEQYF
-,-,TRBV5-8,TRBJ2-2,TGTGCCAGCAGTTTAGCCGGGTCCACCGGGGAGCTGTTTTTT,CASSLAGSTGELFF
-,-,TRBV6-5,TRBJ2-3,TGTGCCAGCAGTTACATTCTAACTAGCACAGATACGCAGTATTTT,CASSYILTSTDTQYF
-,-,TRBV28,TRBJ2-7,TGTGCCAGCAGCCCCCCCCTCTACGAGCAGTACTTC,CASSPPLYEQYF
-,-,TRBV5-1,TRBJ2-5,TGCGCCAGCAGCTTAGGAAGGCAAGAGACCCAGTACTTC,CASSLGRQETQYF
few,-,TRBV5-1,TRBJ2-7,TGCGCCAGCAGCTGGGGGCCAACAGGGAACGAGCAGTACTTC,CASSWGPTGNEQYF